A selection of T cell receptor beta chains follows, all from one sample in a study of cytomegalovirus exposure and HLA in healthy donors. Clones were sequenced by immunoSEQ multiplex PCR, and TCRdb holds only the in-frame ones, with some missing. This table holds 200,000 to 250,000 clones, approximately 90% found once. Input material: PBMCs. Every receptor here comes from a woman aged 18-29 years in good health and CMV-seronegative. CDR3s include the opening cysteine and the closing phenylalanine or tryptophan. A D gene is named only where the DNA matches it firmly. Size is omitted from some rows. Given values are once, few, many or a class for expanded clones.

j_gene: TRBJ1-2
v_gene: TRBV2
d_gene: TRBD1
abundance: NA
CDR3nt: TGTGCCAGCAGGGGGACAGGGGTAGGCTACACCTTC
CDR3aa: CASRGTGVGYTF

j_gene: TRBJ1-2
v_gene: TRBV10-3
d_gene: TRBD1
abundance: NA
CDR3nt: TGTGCCATCAGTGGATCGGAGGGGGCAAATGGCTACACCTTC
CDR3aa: CAISGSEGANGYTF

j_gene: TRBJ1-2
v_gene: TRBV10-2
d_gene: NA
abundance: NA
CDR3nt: TGCGCCAGCCGTAGTTCGGGGGACTATGGCTACACCTTC
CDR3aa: CASRSSGDYGYTF

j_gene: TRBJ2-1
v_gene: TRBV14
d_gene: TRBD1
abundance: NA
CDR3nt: TGTGCCAGCAGCCATAGAGACAGGGTAGGGAATGAGCAGTTCTTC
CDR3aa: CASSHRDRVGNEQFF

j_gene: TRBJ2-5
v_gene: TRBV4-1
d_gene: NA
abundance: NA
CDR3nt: TGCGCCAGCAGCCAAGCGTCGCGGGAGACCCAGTACTTC
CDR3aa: CASSQASRETQYF

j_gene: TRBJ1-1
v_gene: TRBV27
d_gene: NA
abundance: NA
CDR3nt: TGTGCCAGCAGCAGTTTGGTGAACACTGAAGCTTTCTTT
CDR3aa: CASSSLVNTEAFF

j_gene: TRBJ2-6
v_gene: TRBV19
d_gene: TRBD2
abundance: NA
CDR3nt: TGTGCCAGTAGCCTAAACTTACTAGCGGGAGGATCTGGGGCCAACGTCCTGACTTTC
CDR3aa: CASSLNLLAGGSGANVLTF

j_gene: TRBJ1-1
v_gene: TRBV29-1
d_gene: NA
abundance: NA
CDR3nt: TGCAGCGCCGGACAGACGAACACTGAAGCTTTCTTT
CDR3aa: CSAGQTNTEAFF

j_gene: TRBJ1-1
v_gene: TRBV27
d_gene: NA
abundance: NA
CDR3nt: TGTGCCAGCAGTTCCACAATGGGGGGGAGAGCTTTCTTT
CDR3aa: CASSSTMGGRAFF

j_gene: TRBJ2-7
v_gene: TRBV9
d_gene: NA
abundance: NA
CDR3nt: TGTGCCAGCAGCGTAGCTTCCAGCTACGAGCAGTACTTC
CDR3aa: CASSVASSYEQYF

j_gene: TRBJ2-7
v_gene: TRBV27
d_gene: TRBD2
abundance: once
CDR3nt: TGTGCCAGCAGTTACGCTGCTAGCGGCTCCTACGAGCAGTACTTC
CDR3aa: CASSYAASGSYEQYF

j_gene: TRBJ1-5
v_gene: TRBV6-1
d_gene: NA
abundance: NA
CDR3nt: TGTGCCAGCAGGGAGGACGGGGGGGATCAGCCCCAGCATTTT
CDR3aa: CASREDGGDQPQHF

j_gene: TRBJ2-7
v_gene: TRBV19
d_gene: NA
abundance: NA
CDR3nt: TGTGCCAGTAGTATCCGAGGGACCTACGAGCAGTACTTC
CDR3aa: CASSIRGTYEQYF

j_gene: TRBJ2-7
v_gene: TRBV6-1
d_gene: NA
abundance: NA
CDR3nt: TGTGCCAGCAGTGAACCCCGGGACTTTGACTCCTACGAGCAGTACTTC
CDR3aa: CASSEPRDFDSYEQYF

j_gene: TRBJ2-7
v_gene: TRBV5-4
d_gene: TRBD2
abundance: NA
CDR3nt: TGTGCCAGCAGCTCCCGGGGTAGCGGGGCCTACGAGCAGTACTTC
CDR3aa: CASSSRGSGAYEQYF

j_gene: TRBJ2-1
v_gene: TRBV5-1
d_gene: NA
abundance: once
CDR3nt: TGCGCCAGCAGCTTGGCCAGGAATTCCTACAATGAGCAGTTCTTC
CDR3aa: CASSLARNSYNEQFF

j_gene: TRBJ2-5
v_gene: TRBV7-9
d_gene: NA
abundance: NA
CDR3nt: TGTGCCAGCAGCTCCCCGGTTTCAGAGACCCAGTACTTC
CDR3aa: CASSSPVSETQYF

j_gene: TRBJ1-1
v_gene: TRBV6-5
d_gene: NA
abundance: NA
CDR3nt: TGTGCCAGCAGTTACTCGGGTAGCGCTGAAGCTTTCTTT
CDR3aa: CASSYSGSAEAFF

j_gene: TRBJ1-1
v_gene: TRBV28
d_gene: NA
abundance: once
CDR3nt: TGTGCCAGCAGTTTTGCGGGGGTTAAGAACACTGAAGCTTTCTTT
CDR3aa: CASSFAGVKNTEAFF

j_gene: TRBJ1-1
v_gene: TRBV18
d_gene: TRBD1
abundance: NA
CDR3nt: TGTGCCAGCTCACCCCTACCGGGACAGGGGAGGCCTGAAGCTTTCTTT
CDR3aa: CASSPLPGQGRPEAFF

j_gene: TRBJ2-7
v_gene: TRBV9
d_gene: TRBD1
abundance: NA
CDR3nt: TGTGCCAGCAGCGTAGGAGGGACAGGGGTTTACGAGCAGTACTTC
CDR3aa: CASSVGGTGVYEQYF

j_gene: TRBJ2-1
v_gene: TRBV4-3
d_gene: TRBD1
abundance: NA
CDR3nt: TGCGCCAGCAGCCAAGATCCCGGGACAGTTAACCATGAGCAGTTCTTC
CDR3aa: CASSQDPGTVNHEQFF

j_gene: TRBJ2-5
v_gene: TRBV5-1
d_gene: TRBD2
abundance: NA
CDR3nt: TGCGCCAGCAGCTTGGCGTCACTAGCGGGACTCGAGACCCAGTACTTC
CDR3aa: CASSLASLAGLETQYF

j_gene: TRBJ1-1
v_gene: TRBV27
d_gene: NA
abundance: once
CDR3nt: TGTGCCAGCAGTTTATCCCGGGGGACTGAAGCTTTCTTT
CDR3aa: CASSLSRGTEAFF

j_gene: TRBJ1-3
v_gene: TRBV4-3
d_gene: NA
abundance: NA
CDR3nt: TGCGCCAGCAGCCAACAACCCCCGATGACAGGCTTCCTTGGAAACACCATATATTTT
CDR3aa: CASSQQPPMTGFLGNTIYF

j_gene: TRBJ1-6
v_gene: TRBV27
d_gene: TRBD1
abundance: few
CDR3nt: TGTGCCAGCAGCAGGGACAGGGGATATTCACCCCTCCACTTT
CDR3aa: CASSRDRGYSPLHF

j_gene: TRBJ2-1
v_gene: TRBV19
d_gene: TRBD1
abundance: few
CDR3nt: TGTGCCAGTAGTAATTACAGGGGTCGACGGGATGAGCAGTTCTTC
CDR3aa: CASSNYRGRRDEQFF

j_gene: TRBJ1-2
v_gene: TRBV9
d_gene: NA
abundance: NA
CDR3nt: TGTGCCAGCAGCGTAGCTTTGGAGACAGAGAACTATGGCTACACCTTC
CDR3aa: CASSVALETENYGYTF

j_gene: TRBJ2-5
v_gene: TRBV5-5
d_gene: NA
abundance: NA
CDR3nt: TGTGCCAGCAGCTTGGGACCGGAGGGGACGAATCTGTACCAAGAGACCCAGTACTTC
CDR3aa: CASSLGPEGTNLYQETQYF

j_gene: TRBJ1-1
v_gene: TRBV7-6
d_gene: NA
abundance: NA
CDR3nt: TGTGCCAGCAGCCTACTTGGGACAAGTGAAGCTTTCTTT
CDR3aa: CASSLLGTSEAFF

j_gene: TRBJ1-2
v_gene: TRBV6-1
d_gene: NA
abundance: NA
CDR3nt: TGTGCCAGCAGTGTAGGACAGCTAGAGTATGGCTACACCTTC
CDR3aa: CASSVGQLEYGYTF

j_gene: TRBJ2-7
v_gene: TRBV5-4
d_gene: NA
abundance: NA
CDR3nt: TGTGCCAGCAGCTTGGCACCGGGAGTCGAGCAGTACTTC
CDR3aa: CASSLAPGVEQYF

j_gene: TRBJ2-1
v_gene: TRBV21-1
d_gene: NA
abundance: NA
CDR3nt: TGTGCCAGCAGCAAAAGGGGGACAGGGCCCCTTAATGAGCAGTTCTTC
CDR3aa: CASSKRGTGPLNEQFF

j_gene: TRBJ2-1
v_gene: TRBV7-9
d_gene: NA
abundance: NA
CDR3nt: TGTGCCAGCAGCGCGATAGGGGGGGTTGAGCAGTTCTTC
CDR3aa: CASSAIGGVEQFF

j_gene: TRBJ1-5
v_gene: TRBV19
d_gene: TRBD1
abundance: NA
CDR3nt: TGTGCCAGTAGTATGAGCTGGGACAGGGGGCGTAGTCAGCCCCAGCATTTT
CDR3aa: CASSMSWDRGRSQPQHF

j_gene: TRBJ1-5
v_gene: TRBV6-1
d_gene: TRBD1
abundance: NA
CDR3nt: TGTGCCAGCAGTGAGGTACAGGGGGCAGGTCAGCCCCAGCATTTT
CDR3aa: CASSEVQGAGQPQHF

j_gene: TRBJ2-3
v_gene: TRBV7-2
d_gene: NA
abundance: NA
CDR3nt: TGTGCCAGCAGCTTTTTCGCAGGGGTTGGAGATACGCAGTATTTT
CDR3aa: CASSFFAGVGDTQYF

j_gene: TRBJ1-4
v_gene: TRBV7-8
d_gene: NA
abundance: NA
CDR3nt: TGTGCCAGCAGCGCCAGGGGACCAGCAAAACTGTTTTTT
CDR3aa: CASSARGPAKLFF

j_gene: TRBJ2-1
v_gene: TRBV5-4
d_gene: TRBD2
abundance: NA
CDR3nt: TGTGCCAGCAGCTTCGGACTAGCGGGATCCTACAATGAGCAGTTCTTC
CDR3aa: CASSFGLAGSYNEQFF

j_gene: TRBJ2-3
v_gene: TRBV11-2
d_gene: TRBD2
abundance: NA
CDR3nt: TGTGCCAGCAGCTTACAGCGGGACTCAGATACGCAGTATTTT
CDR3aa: CASSLQRDSDTQYF

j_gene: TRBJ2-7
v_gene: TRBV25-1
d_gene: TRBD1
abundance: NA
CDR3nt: TGTGCCAGCAGGGCCCCAGTATCGACAGGGGGCTTGTACGAGCAGTACTTC
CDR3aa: CASRAPVSTGGLYEQYF

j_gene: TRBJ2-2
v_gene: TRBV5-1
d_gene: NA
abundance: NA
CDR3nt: TGCGCCAGCAGCTTGCGCGGGTACACCGGGGAGCTGTTTTTT
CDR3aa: CASSLRGYTGELFF

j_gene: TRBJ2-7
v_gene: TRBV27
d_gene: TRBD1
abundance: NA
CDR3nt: TGTGCCAGCAGTTCCGACAGGGGATATTCCTATACCTCCTACGAGCAGTACTTC
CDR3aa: CASSSDRGYSYTSYEQYF

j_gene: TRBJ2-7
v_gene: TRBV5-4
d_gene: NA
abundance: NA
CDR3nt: TGTGCCAGCAGCTTTGGGCAGCTAACCTACGAGCAGTACTTC
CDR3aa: CASSFGQLTYEQYF

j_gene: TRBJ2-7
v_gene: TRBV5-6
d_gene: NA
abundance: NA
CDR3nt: TGTGCCAGCAGCTTGGCGGGGAGCTCCTACGAGCAGTACTTC
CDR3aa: CASSLAGSSYEQYF

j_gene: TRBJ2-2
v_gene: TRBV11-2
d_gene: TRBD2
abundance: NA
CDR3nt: TGTGCCAGCAGCTGGGGCAGGACTAGCTCCCTTAGGTATACCGGGGAGCTGTTTTTT
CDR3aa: CASSWGRTSSLRYTGELFF

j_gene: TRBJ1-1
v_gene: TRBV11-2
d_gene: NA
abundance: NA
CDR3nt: TGTGCCAGCAGCTCGCTCTACAGGGCTGAAGCTTTCTTT
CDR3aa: CASSSLYRAEAFF

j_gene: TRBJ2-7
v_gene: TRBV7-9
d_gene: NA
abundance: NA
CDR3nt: TGTGCCAGCAGCTTAAGGGACTCCTGGGTTTACGAGCAGTACTTC
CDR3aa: CASSLRDSWVYEQYF

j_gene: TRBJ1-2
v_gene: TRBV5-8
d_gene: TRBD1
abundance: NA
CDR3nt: TGTGCCAGCAGCTTGGCGGGACAGACTCTTCTCGGCTACACCTTC
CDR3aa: CASSLAGQTLLGYTF

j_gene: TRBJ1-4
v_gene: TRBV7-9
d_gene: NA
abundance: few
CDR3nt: TGTGCCAGCAGCTACCAGGGGAATGAAAAACTGTTTTTT
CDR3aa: CASSYQGNEKLFF

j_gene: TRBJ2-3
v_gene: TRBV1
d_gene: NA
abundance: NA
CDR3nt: TGCACCAGCAGCCAAGGGACTCTAGCGGGGAAGGAAGATACGCAGTATTTT
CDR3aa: CTSSQGTLAGKEDTQYF

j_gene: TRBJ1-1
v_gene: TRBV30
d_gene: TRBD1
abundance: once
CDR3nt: TGTGCCTGGAATCGACAGGGGACTGAAGCTTTCTTT
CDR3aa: CAWNRQGTEAFF

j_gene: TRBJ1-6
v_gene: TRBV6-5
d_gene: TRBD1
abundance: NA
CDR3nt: TGTGCCAGCAGTCCTGACAGGGGCAATTCACCCCTCCACTTT
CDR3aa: CASSPDRGNSPLHF

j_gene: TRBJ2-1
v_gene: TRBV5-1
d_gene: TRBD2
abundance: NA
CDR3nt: TGCGCCAGCAGTGGATTGGCTAGCGGGAGCCATGAGCAGTTCTTC
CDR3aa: CASSGLASGSHEQFF